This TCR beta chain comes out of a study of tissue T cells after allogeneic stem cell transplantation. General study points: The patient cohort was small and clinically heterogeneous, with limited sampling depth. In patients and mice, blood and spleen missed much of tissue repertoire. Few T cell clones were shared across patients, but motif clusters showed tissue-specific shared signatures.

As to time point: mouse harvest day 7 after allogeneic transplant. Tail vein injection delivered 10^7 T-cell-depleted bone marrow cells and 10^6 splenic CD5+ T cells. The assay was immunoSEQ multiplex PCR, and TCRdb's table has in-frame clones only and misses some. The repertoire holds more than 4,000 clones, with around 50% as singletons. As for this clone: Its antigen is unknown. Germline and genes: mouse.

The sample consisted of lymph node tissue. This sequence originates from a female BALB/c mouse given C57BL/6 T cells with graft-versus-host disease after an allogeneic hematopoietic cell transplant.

CDR3 DNA (partial): TGTGCCAGCAGTTTCAACTATGCTGAGCAGTTC. It is translated as CASSFNYAEQF. The full CDR3 protein is CASSFNYAEQFF. V gene TRBV14 combines with J gene TRBJ2-1; D gene uncertain. The sequence runs out 1 residue before the end of the CDR3; the remainder is reconstructed from the germline J gene. V shed 1 base and J shed 1 base, with 0 bases lying between them. Germline lookup yields CDR1 SGHDT and CDR2 FRDEAV. The CDR3 spans 12 residues.